What follows is one TCR beta chain and its context. This sample was included in a study of shared clonotypes between healthy human individuals. Healthy HIV-negative adults with no recent acute infections or vaccinations were recruited as donors. Data came from immunoSEQ multiplex PCR; TCRdb stores just in-frame clones and leaves some out. There are over 400,000 clones in the sample; 78% occur only once, and approximately 12% lies in the top ten. The trim removed 4 bases at V and 5 bases at J, leaving 10 bases unmatched. The germline CDR1 and CDR2 sequences are SGHRS and YFSETQ. The CDR3 extends over 15 amino acids.

The chain recombines TRBV5-1 with TRBJ2-7; 9 bases agree with TRBD1. The specimen was PBMCs. This clonotype originated in a middle-aged woman in good health. Some clones in this sample may be carry-over from other donors' samples. CDR3 protein: CASSPGQGSINEQYF. CDR3 nucleotides: TGCGCCAGCAGCCCGGGACAGGGTTCAATAAACGAGCAGTACTTC.